The sample holds many counts of the clone carrying this T cell receptor (beta chain). Its cognate antigen is unknown. The junction does not match germline at one end; this may be a read error. These data belong to a study of T-cell memory formation after mild COVID-19. Study details: In these data, TCR clusters were largely donor specific.

TCRdb reprocessed the 5' RACE reads via MiXCR and lists one record per CDR3 protein. The data contain 500,000 to 550,000 distinct CDR3 sequences, roughly 22% of them singletons. Points from the study as a whole: A second wave expanding day 15 to 37 was CD4+-biased; contracting clones were balanced. Cross-reactive memory apparently joined, as some responding clones appeared in pre-infection memory.

Germline V gene sequence: CDR1 SEHNR, CDR2 FQNEAQ (reference sequence). CDR3 length equals 12 residues. This clonotype was obtained from an adult woman who had mild COVID-19 (a few samples of this study predate the infection). Cell type and time point are not known. The V and J genes are TRBV7-9 and TRBJ2-1; D is uncertain. Source material: PBMCs or a T cell subset sorted from them (not recorded which). The chain's CDR3 is CASSPGPDEQFF. CDR3 in DNA: TGTGCAAGCAGCCCAGGCCCAGATGAGCAGTTCTTC.